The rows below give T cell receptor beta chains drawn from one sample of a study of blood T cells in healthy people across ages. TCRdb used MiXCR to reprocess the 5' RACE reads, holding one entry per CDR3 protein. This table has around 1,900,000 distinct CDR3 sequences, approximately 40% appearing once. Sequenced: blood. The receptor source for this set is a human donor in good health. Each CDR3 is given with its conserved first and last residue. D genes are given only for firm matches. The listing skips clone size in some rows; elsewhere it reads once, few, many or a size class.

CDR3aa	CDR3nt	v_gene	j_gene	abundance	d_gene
CASNPHVPSGANVLTF	TGTGCCAGTAACCCCCATGTCCCCTCTGGGGCCAACGTCCTGACTTTC	TRBV6-2/TRBV6-3	TRBJ2-6	many	-
CASSRGGPNEKLFF	TGTGCCAGCAGCCGAGGAGGGCCTAATGAAAAACTGTTTTTT	TRBV7-2	TRBJ1-4	-	-
CASSSARSSGESTDTQYF	TGTGCCAGCAGTTCCGCCCGCTCTAGCGGAGAAAGCACAGATACGCAGTATTTT	TRBV12-3/TRBV12-4	TRBJ2-3	-	TRBD2
CASIPRTSGEETQYF	TGTGCCAGCATCCCAAGGACTAGCGGGGAAGAGACCCAGTACTTC	TRBV6-2/TRBV6-3	TRBJ2-5	many	TRBD2
CAGSLWESLSYEQYF	TGTGCCGGCAGCTTATGGGAGTCTCTCTCCTACGAGCAGTACTTC	TRBV13	TRBJ2-7	-	-
CASSEAGGGLGGYTF	TGTGCCAGCAGTGAAGCGGGAGGGGGGCTCGGTGGCTACACCTTC	TRBV2	TRBJ1-2	few	-
CASSKGRQGNEQFF	TGCGCCAGCAGCAAAGGGAGACAGGGCAATGAGCAGTTCTTC	TRBV5-1	TRBJ2-1	-	TRBD1
CASSLTTGNQGNEQFF	TGTGCCAGCAGCTTAACGACAGGCAACCAAGGGAATGAGCAGTTCTTC	TRBV7-3	TRBJ2-1	few	-
CASSSRVLGEQYF	TGTGCCAGCAGCTCCCGGGTCCTTGGGGAGCAGTACTTC	TRBV7-2	TRBJ2-7	-	-
CASSRTGEATQYF	TGTGCCAGCAGCCGGACGGGGGAGGCTACGCAGTATTTT	TRBV4-2	TRBJ2-3	-	-
CASTPGLGSDAQYF	TGTGCCAGTACGCCGGGACTAGGATCGGATGCGCAGTATTTT	TRBV12-3/TRBV12-4	TRBJ2-3	-	TRBD2
CASSLVGTGYNEQFF	TGCGCCAGCAGCTTGGTAGGGACAGGGTACAATGAGCAGTTCTTC	TRBV7-2	TRBJ2-1	many	TRBD1
CASSHLGLTDTQYF	TGCGCCAGCAGTCACCTGGGACTCACAGATACGCAGTATTTT	TRBV5-1	TRBJ2-3	-	-
CASSPQISTDAQYF	TGTGCCAGCAGTCCCCAGATAAGCACAGATGCGCAGTATTTT	TRBV12-3/TRBV12-4	TRBJ2-3	-	-
CASSPGLSVQETQYF	TGTGCCAGCAGTCCCGGACTTTCCGTTCAAGAGACCCAGTACTTC	TRBV6-5	TRBJ2-5	few	-
CASSGGPNSPLHF	TGTGCCAGCAGCGGGGGCCCCAATTCACCCCTCCACTTT	TRBV9	TRBJ1-6	-	-
CASSPPGGIGGETQYF	TGTGCCAGCAGTCCGCCCGGGGGAATAGGAGGAGAGACCCAGTACTTC	TRBV28	TRBJ2-5	few	-
CASSSGDRGRGETQYF	TGCGCCAGCAGCTCGGGAGACAGGGGAAGAGGAGAGACCCAGTACTTC	TRBV5-1	TRBJ2-5	-	TRBD1
CSVVRRIKTEAFF	TGCAGCGTTGTTAGGAGAATCAAGACTGAAGCTTTCTTT	TRBV29-1	TRBJ1-1	-	-
CASSEVTGINEQYF	TGTGCCAGCAGTGAGGTGACAGGGATCAACGAGCAGTACTTC	TRBV25-1	TRBJ2-7	-	TRBD1
CASSFGLGLASTDTQYF	TGTGCCAGCAGCTTCGGGTTAGGACTAGCCAGCACAGATACGCAGTATTTT	TRBV7-9	TRBJ2-3	-	TRBD2
CASSQEWGADTQYF	TGTGCCAGCAGCCAAGAGTGGGGGGCAGATACGCAGTATTTT	TRBV14	TRBJ2-3	-	-
CASSQGQTTNEKLFF	TGTGCCAGCAGCCAAGGACAGACAACTAATGAAAAACTGTTTTTT	TRBV14	TRBJ1-4	-	-
CAICSGRGTDTQYF	TGTGCCATCTGCTCCGGGAGGGGTACAGATACGCAGTATTTT	TRBV10-3	TRBJ2-3	-	TRBD2
CASRDPTGVNPPDTQYF	TGTGCCAGCAGAGACCCGACAGGGGTCAACCCCCCAGATACGCAGTATTTT	TRBV7-9	TRBJ2-3	few	TRBD1
CASSSTKDWLRADTQYF	TGTGCCAGCAGCTCGACCAAGGACTGGCTGAGGGCAGATACGCAGTATTTT	TRBV7-3	TRBJ2-3	few	-
CASGTEFDTEAFF	TGTGCCAGCGGAACAGAATTCGACACTGAAGCTTTCTTT	TRBV7-9	TRBJ1-1	-	-
CASSSLGEQFF	TGTGCCAGCAGCTCACTCGGGGAGCAGTTCTTC	TRBV11-2	TRBJ2-1	-	-
CATSDSGQGASTDTQYF	TGTGCCACCAGTGACTCCGGACAGGGCGCTAGCACAGATACGCAGTATTTT	TRBV24-1	TRBJ2-3	-	TRBD1
CASSTAEETQYF	TGTGCCAGCAGCACAGCGGAGGAGACCCAGTACTTC	TRBV5-6	TRBJ2-5	few	-
CASSLDAGSETQYF	TGTGCCAGCAGCTTAGACGCCGGGTCGGAGACCCAGTACTTC	TRBV7-3	TRBJ2-5	-	-
CASSNLPGRGNTIYF	TGCGCCAGCAGCAACCTTCCGGGAAGAGGAAACACCATATATTTT	TRBV5-1	TRBJ1-3	few	-
CSAPEDLFGPQNIQYF	TGCAGTGCGCCCGAGGATCTCTTCGGGCCCCAAAACATTCAGTACTTC	TRBV20-1	TRBJ2-4	many	-
CASSQGRQGRGGYTF	TGCGCCAGCAGCCAAGGTCGGCAGGGAAGAGGTGGCTACACCTTC	TRBV4-3	TRBJ1-2	few	-
CASSIATPREETQYF	TGCGCCAGCAGCATAGCAACCCCCAGGGAGGAGACCCAGTACTTC	TRBV5-1	TRBJ2-5	-	-
CSARDRRSGGTDTQYF	TGCAGTGCTAGAGATCGTCGGTCAGGGGGAACAGATACGCAGTATTTT	TRBV20-1	TRBJ2-3	-	TRBD1
CASSFASHEDTDSPLHF	TGTGCCAGCAGCTTCGCTTCCCACGAGGACACGGATTCACCCCTCCACTTT	TRBV11-1	TRBJ1-6	-	-